The rows below give T cell receptor beta chains drawn from one sample of a study of blood T cell repertoires in COVID-19. Measured with immunoSEQ multiplex PCR; TCRdb has only the in-frame clones, and not every one. The sample has roughly 180,000 clones, over 70% seen once; the top ten hold about 5.3%. Input material: PBMCs or T cells enriched from blood (not recorded which). Every receptor here comes from a woman in her thirties or forties with acute COVID-19. CDR3s include the opening cysteine and the closing phenylalanine or tryptophan. D genes are given only for firm matches. A row's size may be missing; if present it is once, few, many or a size class.

>17|TRBJ1-1|TRBV19|-|-
TGTGCCAGTAGTATAGTAGGAGGGTCGGGGTTAGGGACTGAAGCTTTCTTT
CASSIVGGSGLGTEAFF
>14|TRBJ1-1|TRBV10-3|-|-
TGTGCCATCAGTGAGTCCAGAGGAGGGACTGAAGCTTTCTTT
CAISESRGGTEAFF
>15|TRBJ1-2|TRBV19|TRBD1|once
TGTGCCAGTAGTATCGAGTCTCAGGGGGCAAGGGGCTACACCTTC
CASSIESQGARGYTF
>15|TRBJ2-3|TRBV6-5|-|once
TGTGCCAGCAGCCCCGAGGGCTCAACCACAGATACGCAGTATTTT
CASSPEGSTTDTQYF
>16|TRBJ2-1|TRBV9|TRBD2|-
TGTGCCAGCAGTGGCCCTGGACTAGCGGGGACCAATGAGCAGTTCTTC
CASSGPGLAGTNEQFF
>15|TRBJ2-1|TRBV27|TRBD2|-
TGTGCCAGCAGTTTTTCCGGGAGGGCCCTCAATGAGCAGTTCTTC
CASSFSGRALNEQFF
>14|TRBJ1-5|TRBV14|-|-
TGTGCCAGCGGGCCTAGGACAAACTGGCAGCCCCAGCATTTT
CASGPRTNWQPQHF
>13|TRBJ1-2|TRBV5-1|-|-
TGCGCCAGCACAACGGACAGTTACTATGGCTACACCTTC
CASTTDSYYGYTF
>18|TRBJ2-6|TRBV4-1|-|-
TGCGCCAGCAGCGACTGGTCGTCCTCCTTCTCTGGGGCCAACGTCCTGACTTTC
CASSDWSSSFSGANVLTF
>17|TRBJ1-2|TRBV13|TRBD1|-
TGTGCCAGCAGCTTACCGGGACAGGGGCGAAACTTTTATGGCTACACCTTC
CASSLPGQGRNFYGYTF
>14|TRBJ2-1|TRBV5-1|TRBD2|-
TGCGCCAGCAGCTGGACTAGCGGGAGTTTTGAGCAGTTCTTC
CASSWTSGSFEQFF
>16|TRBJ1-2|TRBV9|-|-
TGTGCCAGCAGCCCAGGGAGGGCAGGGTGGGTCTATGGCTACACCTTC
CASSPGRAGWVYGYTF
>16|TRBJ2-1|TRBV3-1/TRBV3-2|-|-
TGTGCCAGCAGCCAACTTACACCACAGGGCCGCAATGAGCAGTTCTTC
CASSQLTPQGRNEQFF
>14|TRBJ2-3|TRBV5-4|TRBD1|few
TGTGCCAGCAGCTGGGACAGTGGGACAGATACGCAGTATTTT
CASSWDSGTDTQYF
>18|TRBJ2-4|TRBV21-1|-|-
TGTGCCAGCAGCGGCAGCGTAGGCGCCCTATTATCCAAAAACATTCAGTACTTC
CASSGSVGALLSKNIQYF
>17|TRBJ2-5|TRBV25-1|TRBD2|-
TGTGCCAGCAGTGAAGGCGTCCTAGCGGCCGGGAGGGAGACCCAGTACTTC
CASSEGVLAAGRETQYF
>15|TRBJ1-4|TRBV5-1|-|-
TGCGCCAGCAGCCCGGGGACACCAACTAATGAAAAACTGTTTTTT
CASSPGTPTNEKLFF
>15|TRBJ1-2|TRBV7-8|-|-
TGTGCCAGCAGCTTAGACGGCAGAGAAGACTTCGGCTACACCTTC
CASSLDGREDFGYTF
>15|TRBJ2-3|TRBV7-9|TRBD2|-
TGTGCCAGCAGCTTATTGGCGGGAGGGGCAGATACGCAGTATTTT
CASSLLAGGADTQYF
>14|TRBJ2-3|TRBV5-5|-|-
TGTGCCAGCAGCTTGGACACGCGCACAGATACGCAGTATTTT
CASSLDTRTDTQYF
>12|TRBJ2-2|TRBV11-3|TRBD2|-
TGTGCCAGCAGCTTAACAGCGGGATATCTGTTTTTT
CASSLTAGYLFF
>14|TRBJ1-1|TRBV30|TRBD1|-
TGTGCCTGGAACGGAGGGGGCCGGGGCACTGAAGCTTTCTTT
CAWNGGGRGTEAFF
>18|TRBJ2-6|TRBV9|-|-
TGTGCCAGCAGCGTATCGGTCGTCGGGGGCTCTGGGGCCAACGTCCTGACTTTC
CASSVSVVGGSGANVLTF